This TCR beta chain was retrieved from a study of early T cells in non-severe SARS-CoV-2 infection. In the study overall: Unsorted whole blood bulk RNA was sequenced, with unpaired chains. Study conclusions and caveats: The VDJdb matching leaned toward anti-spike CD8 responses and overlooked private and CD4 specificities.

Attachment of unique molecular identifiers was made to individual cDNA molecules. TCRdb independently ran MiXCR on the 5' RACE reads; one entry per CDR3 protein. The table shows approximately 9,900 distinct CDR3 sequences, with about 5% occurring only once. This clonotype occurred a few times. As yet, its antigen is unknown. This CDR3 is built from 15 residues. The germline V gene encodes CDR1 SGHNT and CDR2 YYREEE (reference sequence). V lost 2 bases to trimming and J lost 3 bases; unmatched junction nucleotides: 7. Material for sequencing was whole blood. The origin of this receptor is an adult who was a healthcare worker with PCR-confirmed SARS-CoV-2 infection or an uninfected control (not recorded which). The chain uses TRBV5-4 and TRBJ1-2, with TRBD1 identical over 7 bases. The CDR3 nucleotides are TGTGCCAGCAGCTTTCGGGACAGAGCGTACTATGGCTACACCTTC. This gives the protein CASSFRDRAYYGYTF.